Presented here are 17 T cell receptor beta chains from one specimen sequenced in a study of cytomegalovirus exposure and HLA in healthy donors. The PCR had 60 Vbeta and 13 Jbeta primers. Measured with immunoSEQ multiplex PCR; TCRdb has only the in-frame clones, and not every one. Found here are 75,000 to 80,000 clones, roughly two thirds of them singletons; the top ten hold roughly 4.9%. Sequenced: PBMCs. Receptors originate from a man in his sixties in good health and CMV-seropositive.

The V call is TRBV6-1, the J call TRBJ2-5, with 10 bases matching TRBD2. Gene TRBJ2-7 matches the end of the DNA better, so the J call may be wrong. Germline-derived CDR1 and CDR2 are MNHNS and SASEGT. This CDR3 has 15 amino acids. This CDR3 reads CASNFLAGESYEQYF. For the CDR3, the DNA is TGTGCCAGCAACTTCCTAGCGGGAGAATCGTACGAGCAGTACTTC.

Of note for this clone: A read error may explain this, as a much larger clone is one base away. This chain joins TRBV7-6 and TRBJ2-3, with 9 bases matching TRBD2. Germline values: CDR1 SGHVS, CDR2 FNYEAQ. The CDR3 has 15 amino acids. The junction had 0 bases not matched to a gene; V was cut back by 1 base and J by 1 base. CDR3 sequence reads: CASSLGLAGTDTQYF. The CDR3 DNA reads as TGTGCCAGCAGCTTAGGACTAGCGGGCACAGATACGCAGTATTTT.

This clone occurred a few times. The chain links TRBV30 to TRBJ1-6; the match to TRBD1 covers 7 bases. The V and J ends lost 1 base and 5 bases, in that order; junction bases with no gene match: 8. CDR1 is GTSNPN and CDR2 is SVGIG in the germline V gene (reference sequence). This CDR3 is 16 amino acids long. The CDR3 loop reads CAWSGGDRANNSPLHF. CDR3 DNA: TGTGCCTGGAGTGGAGGAGACAGGGCCAATAATTCACCCCTCCACTTT. Full variable domain (remainder filled in from reference TRBV30 and TRBJ1-6): SQTIHQWPATLVQPVGSPLSLECTVEGTSNPNLYWYRQAAGRGLQLLFYSVGIGQISSEVPQNLSASRPQDRQFILSSKKLLLSDSGFYLCAWSGGDRANNSPLHFGNGTRLTVT.

The chain has TRBV6-1 and TRBJ2-2, with a weak D call TRBD2 (6 bases). The ends were cut back, 2 bases at V and 8 bases at J, with 12 bases in the middle. The CDR3 totals 14 residues. Germline V gene data show CDR1 as MNHNS and CDR2 as SASEGT. The CDR3 protein is CASSESSLAGELFF. DNA for the CDR3: TGTGCCAGCAGTGAATCCTCCCTAGCGGGGGAGCTGTTTTTT.

The chain's CDR3 is CASSLDYPNTEAFF. The CDR3 nucleotides are TGTGCCAGCAGCTTGGACTACCCGAACACTGAAGCTTTCTTT. V usage is TRBV5-4 and J usage is TRBJ1-1; D is ambiguous. Germline lookup yields CDR1 SGHNT and CDR2 YYREEE (reference sequence). The CDR3 contains 14 residues. Trimming took 0 bases from V and 1 from J, leaving 7 bases between them.

This chain connects TRBV28 to TRBJ1-5; 8 bases match TRBD1. Germline lookup yields CDR1 MDHEN and CDR2 SYDVKM. Trimming cost V 4 bases and J 6 bases; bases outside gene matches: 5. The CDR3 has 14 residues. CDR3 sequence: CASSSPDRVQPQHF. DNA for the CDR3: TGTGCCAGCAGTTCCCCGGACAGGGTTCAGCCCCAGCATTTT.

This clone has just a few counts. The CDR3 spells CASRDPGQGKTQYF. Here the CDR3 DNA reads TGTGCCAGTAGGGACCCGGGACAGGGGAAGACCCAGTACTTC. The V gene is TRBV19, the J gene TRBJ2-5, with 10 bases identical to TRBD1. The CDR3 runs 14 residues. Trimming removed 6 bases from V and 6 bases from J; junction bases left unmatched: 7. The V gene's germline CDR1 is LNHDA and CDR2 SQIVND (reference sequence).

A single count supports this clone. This sequence joins TRBV15 and TRBJ2-7, with D uncertain. The CDR3 runs to 19 residues. The germline V gene has CDR1 LNHNV and CDR2 YYDKDF (reference sequence). V was shortened by 4 bases and J by 3 bases, with 28 bases between the two germline ends. The DNA for the CDR3 is TGTGCCACCAGCACCAATCTGGTTTCCGAGAGGTTCTCTCACTACGAGCAGTACTTC. It is translated as CATSTNLVSERFSHYEQYF.

The CDR3 region is CASSRQPPKAFF. In nucleotides, the CDR3 is TGTGCCAGCAGTAGACAGCCGCCCAAAGCTTTCTTT. This chain connects TRBV6-5 to TRBJ1-1, with D perhaps matching TRBD1 (5 bases). The CDR3 loop spans 12 amino acids. Trimming took off 5 bases at V and 9 bases at J, with 13 bases between the two ends. Germline assignment: CDR1 MNHEY and CDR2 SVGAGI.

CDR3 region: CASSVGPVVRQETQYF. Here the CDR3 DNA reads TGTGCCAGCAGCGTAGGCCCAGTTGTGAGGCAAGAGACCCAGTACTTC. The chain combines TRBV9 with TRBJ2-5, with D unresolved. Germline assignment: CDR1 SGDLS and CDR2 YYNGEE. The CDR3 totals 16 residues. The germline V and J ends were trimmed by 0 bases and 2 bases, with 14 bases remaining between them.

This chain links TRBV7-8 with TRBJ2-7; the match to TRBD2 covers 8 bases. There are 15 residues in the CDR3. The germline V gene encodes CDR1 SGHVS and CDR2 FQNEAQ. With 3 bases clipped from V and 1 base from J, the junction kept 5 bases outside the gene matches. Written as DNA, the CDR3 is TGTGCCAGCAGCTTCCCTTTAGCGGGGTCCTACGAGCAGTACTTC. Translation: CASSFPLAGSYEQYF. Variable domain in full (rest from reference TRBV7-8 and TRBJ2-7): GAGVSQSPRYKVAKRGQDVALRCDPISGHVSLFWYQQALGQGPEFLTYFQNEAQLDKSGLPSDRFFAERPEGSVSTLKIQRTQQEDSAVYLCASSFPLAGSYEQYFGPGTRLTVT.

The chain couples TRBV7-9 to TRBJ2-5; the D gene is possibly TRBD1 (6 bases). Germline V lookup: CDR1 SEHNR, CDR2 FQNEAQ (reference sequence). This CDR3 spans 15 amino acids. V was shortened by 1 base and J by 10 bases, with 19 bases between the two germline ends. CDR3 nucleotides: TGTGCCAGCAGCTTAGATACTGGCAGGGGTTTAGGCCAGTACTTC. Protein: CASSLDTGRGLGQYF.

The rearrangement links TRBV7-9 to TRBJ2-5; maybe TRBD2 (6 bases). V shed 5 bases and J shed 0 bases, with 13 bases lying between them. Germline V gene sequence: CDR1 SEHNR, CDR2 FQNEAQ (reference sequence). The CDR3 sequence is 15 residues long. CDR3 in DNA: TGTGCCAGCAGCGTAGGGACTTTGTACCAAGAGACCCAGTACTTC. Its translation: CASSVGTLYQETQYF.

This chain's CDR3 is CASSPRDRTDNEQFF. In DNA, the CDR3 is TGTGCCAGCTCACCCCGGGACAGGACCGACAATGAGCAGTTCTTC. This chain uses TRBV18 with TRBJ2-1; TRBD1 aligns across 8 bases. The CDR3 covers 15 residues. V shed 3 bases, J shed 5 bases, and the junction held 6 bases outside the gene matches. Germline V gene sequence: CDR1 KGHSH, CDR2 LQKENI.

V gene TRBV6-4 combines with J gene TRBJ2-1; 8 bases line up with TRBD2. From germline, CDR1 is MRHNA and CDR2 SNTAGT. Trimming removed 6 bases from V and 6 bases from J; junction bases left unmatched: 7. The CDR3 runs 14 residues. The CDR3 protein is CASRLAAGTNEQFF. CDR3 coding DNA: TGTGCCAGCAGACTAGCGGCTGGAACCAATGAGCAGTTCTTC.

This clone turned up a few times. The chain combines TRBV30 with TRBJ2-2; weak D call: TRBD2 (5 bases). Germline values: CDR1 GTSNPN, CDR2 SVGIG (reference sequence). The CDR3 is 11 residues long. Trimming shortened V by 8 bases and J by 5 bases, and 9 bases separated the two germline ends. The DNA of the CDR3 is TGTGCCGGAGGCGGGACCGGGGAGCTGTTTTTT. Translating it yields CAGGGTGELFF.

The genes are TRBV11-2 and TRBJ2-3; 8 nucleotides line up with TRBD2. The junction had 9 bases not matched to a gene; V was cut back by 1 base and J by 3 bases. This CDR3 has 17 residues. Per the germline V gene, CDR1 is SGHAT and CDR2 is FQNNGV. CDR3 protein: CASSLVRLARRTDTQYF. Here the CDR3 DNA reads TGTGCCAGCAGCTTAGTCCGACTAGCGAGGAGGACAGATACGCAGTATTTT.